This TCR beta chain was profiled in a study of blood T cells in healthy people across ages. The authors drew around 9.3 milliliters of peripheral blood from each donor. The authors ran a second PCR of roughly 6 to 12 cycles using a sample-barcoded 5' primer and a J-beta primer mix. A single record per CDR3 protein comes from TCRdb applying MiXCR to the 5' RACE reads. Here the sample spans roughly 2 million distinct CDR3 sequences, roughly 50% being singletons. V lost 6 bases, J lost 0 bases, and 14 bases lay in between. CDR3 length: 15 amino acids. The receptor was derived from a middle-aged woman in good health. Sample: blood. The chain joins TRBV12-3 or TRBV12-4 to TRBJ1-1, with no clear D. CDR3 protein: CASRLNPELNTEAFF. For the CDR3, the DNA is TGTGCCAGCAGACTAAACCCGGAGCTGAACACTGAAGCTTTCTTT.